This T cell receptor beta chain stems from a study of T cell responses to AZD1222 COVID-19 vaccine. The repertoire was sequenced with immunoSEQ multiplex PCR; TCRdb's copy has only in-frame clones and lacks some. The repertoire has about 72,000 clones, 80% to 90% of them found once; the top ten carry roughly 28%. With V trimmed by 0 bases and J by 4 bases, 5 bases remained unmatched. The CDR3 loop spans 15 amino acids. CDR1 is LGHNA and CDR2 is YNFKEQ in the germline V gene. The rearrangement joins TRBV4-2 to TRBJ1-2, with 7 positions matching TRBD1. The receptor's source is an adult who received the AZD1222 COVID-19 vaccine. Here the sequenced sample was peripheral blood, taken 28 days after the second AZD1222 dose. The CDR3 is CASSQDGGQAYGYTF. The CDR3 DNA reads TGTGCCAGCAGCCAAGATGGCGGACAGGCCTATGGCTACACCTTC.